These 32 T cell receptor beta chains share one sample of origin, sequenced in a study of blood T cell repertoires in COVID-19. The method was immunoSEQ multiplex PCR; TCRdb's version includes in-frame clones alone and lacks a portion of them. This sample has about 200,000 clones, with more than 80% found just once. The specimen sequenced was PBMCs or T cells enriched from blood (not recorded which). These receptors were obtained from a woman aged 18-29 years who had recovered from COVID-19.

This rearrangement joins TRBV30 to TRBJ1-1; TRBD1 aligns across 8 bases. The J segment lost 0 bases and the V segment lost 2 bases, leaving 5 bases of the junction unmatched. Germline V lookup: CDR1 GTSNPN, CDR2 SVGIG (reference sequence). The CDR3 covers 15 residues. The CDR3 region has the DNA TGTGCCTGGAGTCCGCTGACAGGGGTGAACACTGAAGCTTTCTTT. Residues: CAWSPLTGVNTEAFF.

The V and J genes are TRBV19 and TRBJ1-4; D gene unclear. CDR1 and CDR2 from the germline V gene are LNHDA and SQIVND (reference sequence). The V end lost 5 bases, the J end lost 4 bases, and 8 bases lay between the germline ends. The CDR3 loop spans 13 amino acids. The DNA for the CDR3 is TGTGCCAGTAGTGGCTACAGTAATGAAAAACTGTTTTTT. Translated, it gives CASSGYSNEKLFF.

In this sample, this clone turned up once. The DNA for the CDR3 is TGTGCCAGCAGCCTATACACTGACGGGGGCGAGCAGTACTTC. Translating gives CASSLYTDGGEQYF. The chain has TRBV11-2 and TRBJ2-7; tentatively, D is TRBD2 (6 bases). The CDR3 sequence is 14 residues long. V shed 5 bases and J shed 6 bases, with 17 bases lying between them. Germline CDR1 is SGHAT and CDR2 is FQNNGV.

This chain links TRBV4-2 with TRBJ2-1; no clear D. CDR1 LGHNA and CDR2 YNFKEQ come from the germline V gene. With 3 bases removed from V and 6 bases from J, the gap between germline ends came to 9 bases. The CDR3 totals 13 residues. The CDR3 region has the DNA TGTGCCAGCAGCCAGGTAGCCACCAATGAGCAGTTCTTC. Translated: CASSQVATNEQFF.

The chain employs TRBV5-4 and TRBJ1-1; D is ambiguous. The germline CDR1 and CDR2 sequences are SGHNT and YYREEE (reference sequence). V was clipped by 0 bases and J by 0 bases, with 6 bases between them. This CDR3 has 14 residues. The CDR3 here is CASSLDQVNTEAFF. CDR3 DNA sequence: TGTGCCAGCAGCTTGGATCAGGTGAACACTGAAGCTTTCTTT.

This clone was seen a single time. The chain couples TRBV29-1 to TRBJ1-2; D gene unclear. The CDR3 has 15 amino acids. Germline CDR1 reads SQVTM; CDR2 reads ANQGSEA. V was shortened by 4 bases and J by 0 bases, with 15 bases between the two germline ends. CDR3 nucleotide sequence: TGCAGCGTTGGATTGTGGCCAGAAGCTAACTATGGCTACACCTTC. Its protein is CSVGLWPEANYGYTF.

V is TRBV30 and J is TRBJ1-5; D perhaps matches TRBD1 (6 bases). Trimming took 0 bases from V and 1 from J, leaving 10 bases between them. Germline V gene lookup returns CDR1 GTSNPN and CDR2 SVGIG (reference sequence). The CDR3 length is 15 residues. CDR3 in DNA: TGTGCCTGGAGTGTACGGGGGGCCAGCAATCAGCCCCAGCATTTT. It is translated as CAWSVRGASNQPQHF. The whole variable domain, filled in from reference TRBV30 and TRBJ1-5, reads SQTIHQWPATLVQPVGSPLSLECTVEGTSNPNLYWYRQAAGRGLQLLFYSVGIGQISSEVPQNLSASRPQDRQFILSSKKLLLSDSGFYLCAWSVRGASNQPQHFGDGTRLSIL.

The rearrangement joins TRBV28 to TRBJ2-7, with 12 bases lining up with TRBD1. The CDR3 has 15 residues. V lost 3 bases to trimming and J lost 4 bases; unmatched junction nucleotides: 4. The V gene's germline CDR1 is MDHEN and CDR2 SYDVKM. CDR3 loop: CASSFGTGGWYEQYF. DNA of the CDR3: TGTGCCAGCAGTTTTGGGACAGGGGGCTGGTACGAGCAGTACTTC.

The chain recombines TRBV5-1 with TRBJ1-1; D unresolved. In germline, CDR1 is SGHRS, CDR2 YFSETQ. V dropped 2 bases and J dropped 1 base, with 6 bases sitting between them. This CDR3 region has 13 residues. CDR3 nucleotides: TGCGCCAGCAGCTTTTCAGAGAACACTGAAGCTTTCTTT. The encoded protein is CASSFSENTEAFF.

The gene calls are TRBV5-4 and TRBJ2-5; TRBD1 matches 8 bases. The germline gives CDR1 SGHNT, CDR2 YYREEE (reference sequence). The CDR3 loop spans 14 amino acids. The ends lost 2 bases at V and 3 bases at J; junction bases unmatched: 3. The CDR3 is CASSLPGQEETQYF. The CDR3 bases are TGTGCCAGCAGCTTACCGGGACAGGAAGAGACCCAGTACTTC.

V gene TRBV6-4 combines with J gene TRBJ2-7, with TRBD1 matching 8 bases. Germline-derived CDR1 and CDR2 are MRHNA and SNTAGT. CDR3 length: 14 amino acids. V gave up 6 bases and J gave up 0 bases; unmatched junction bases: 4. The CDR3 here is CASRRQGSSYEQYF. CDR3 nucleotides: TGTGCCAGCAGAAGACAGGGGAGCTCCTACGAGCAGTACTTC.

The chain employs TRBV30 and TRBJ2-7; D gene uncertain. The CDR3 sequence is 14 residues long. In germline, CDR1 is GTSNPN, CDR2 SVGIG (reference sequence). V lost 3 bases and J lost 0, with 12 bases in between. CDR3 region: CAWRTSHSSYEQYF. The CDR3 nucleotides read TGTGCCTGGAGGACAAGCCACAGCTCCTACGAGCAGTACTTC.

CDR3 region: CASSMLGGLNQETQYF. The CDR3 DNA follows: TGTGCCAGTAGTATGCTCGGGGGGCTTAACCAAGAGACCCAGTACTTC. The chain couples TRBV19 to TRBJ2-5; D perhaps matches TRBD2 (7 bases). In germline, CDR1 is LNHDA, CDR2 SQIVND (reference sequence). CDR3 size: 16 residues. The germline V and J ends were trimmed by 3 bases and 0 bases, with 14 bases remaining between them.

The chain links TRBV9 to TRBJ1-2; 7 bases fit TRBD1. The CDR3 is made up of 15 amino acids. J was trimmed by 0 bases and V by 4 bases; bases with no gene match: 6. Germline CDR1 reads SGDLS; CDR2 reads YYNGEE. Written as DNA, the CDR3 is TGTGCCAGCAGCACTGGACAGGAAACTAACTATGGCTACACCTTC. It encodes CASSTGQETNYGYTF.

The chain is built from TRBV30 and TRBJ1-1, with TRBD1 matching over 12 bases. The CDR3 has 19 amino acids. V dropped 5 bases and J dropped 0; count of bases not matched to a gene: 16. Germline-derived CDR1 and CDR2 are GTSNPN and SVGIG (reference sequence). This CDR3 reads CAWRTYGTGGSGLNTEAFF. The CDR3 DNA reads as TGTGCCTGGCGTACGTATGGGACAGGGGGCAGTGGTTTGAACACTGAAGCTTTCTTT. The full variable domain, completed using reference TRBV30 and TRBJ1-1, is SQTIHQWPATLVQPVGSPLSLECTVEGTSNPNLYWYRQAAGRGLQLLFYSVGIGQISSEVPQNLSASRPQDRQFILSSKKLLLSDSGFYLCAWRTYGTGGSGLNTEAFFGQGTRLTVV.

This chain joins TRBV18 and TRBJ2-7; 7 bases map to TRBD1. The J segment lost 4 bases and the V segment lost 5 bases, leaving 2 bases of the junction unmatched. Per germline, CDR1 KGHSH and CDR2 LQKENI. The CDR3 has 12 residues. DNA of the CDR3: TGTGCCAGCTCAGACAGGGAATACGAGCAGTACTTC. Residues: CASSDREYEQYF.

The V call is TRBV5-1, the J call TRBJ1-3; D may be TRBD1 (5 bases). The CDR3 is 15 residues long. Germline loops: CDR1 SGHRS, CDR2 YFSETQ. V was clipped by 1 base and J by 4 bases, with 12 bases between them. CDR3 DNA sequence: TGCGCCAGCAGCTTGTCTGACAGCTCGGGAAACACCATATATTTT. Its protein is CASSLSDSSGNTIYF.

The chain combines TRBV5-1 with TRBJ1-4; D ambiguous. V was cut by 2 bases and J by 8 bases, with 13 bases left in between. The V gene's germline CDR1 is SGHRS and CDR2 YFSETQ. CDR3 length: 14 amino acids. CDR3 region: CASSFVDFGEKLFF. The CDR3 region has the DNA TGCGCCAGCAGCTTCGTAGATTTCGGGGAAAAACTGTTTTTT.

The CDR3 DNA reads as TGTGCCAGCAGCCCCCAGACAGGGAACTATGGCTACACCTTC. Its protein product is CASSPQTGNYGYTF. This chain joins TRBV6-5 and TRBJ1-2, with 7 bases matching TRBD1. The germline V gene encodes CDR1 MNHEY and CDR2 SVGAGI. Trimming took 6 bases from V and 2 from J; bases not matched to a gene: 6. This CDR3 contains 14 residues.

In this sample, this clone turned up a few times. The DNA of the CDR3 is TGTGCCAGCAGCGTAGCTAAGCGGGGGGGCCCCGACACCGGGGAGCTGTTTTTT. Translated: CASSVAKRGGPDTGELFF. The chain couples TRBV9 to TRBJ2-2; 10 bases align to TRBD2. Germline V gives CDR1 SGDLS, CDR2 YYNGEE. The CDR3 is made up of 18 amino acids. J lost 3 bases, V lost 0 bases, and 8 bases had no gene match.

The rearrangement joins TRBV9 to TRBJ1-4; D is undetermined. Trimming cost V 0 bases and J 0 bases, with 3 bases left between them. Germline V gene data show CDR1 as SGDLS and CDR2 as YYNGEE. The CDR3 runs to 14 residues. The CDR3 sequence: CASSVATTNEKLFF. CDR3 nucleotides: TGTGCCAGCAGCGTAGCTACAACTAATGAAAAACTGTTTTTT. The variable domain in full, completed from reference TRBV9 and TRBJ1-4, reads DSGVTQTPKHLITATGQRVTLRCSPRSGDLSVYWYQQSLDQGLQFLIQYYNGEERAKGNILERFSAQQFPDLHSELNLSSLELGDSALYFCASSVATTNEKLFFGSGTQLSVL.

The chain uses TRBV28 and TRBJ2-3; 7 nucleotides line up with TRBD2. V trimming: 7 bases; J trimming: 3 bases; junction bases outside the gene matches: 7. CDR1 is MDHEN, CDR2 SYDVKM, per germline. This CDR3 is 14 amino acids long. CDR3 sequence reads: CASISTSATDTQYF. CDR3 in DNA: TGTGCCAGCATCAGTACTAGCGCAACAGATACGCAGTATTTT.

This chain links TRBV6-1 with TRBJ2-1; the match to TRBD2 covers 15 bases. The CDR3 is 19 amino acids. The V segment lost 0 bases and the J segment 5 bases; nucleotides outside the gene matches: 8. Germline V gene sequence: CDR1 MNHNS, CDR2 SASEGT. CDR3: CASSEAGLAGGRPHNEQFF. In DNA, the CDR3 is TGTGCCAGCAGTGAAGCTGGACTAGCGGGGGGGCGGCCACACAATGAGCAGTTCTTC.

This sequence joins TRBV19 and TRBJ2-7; tentatively, D is TRBD1 (5 bases). Germline CDR1 is LNHDA and CDR2 is SQIVND (reference sequence). This CDR3 has 15 amino acids. The ends were cut back, 5 bases at V and 3 bases at J, with 17 bases in the middle. CDR3 coding DNA: TGTGCCAGTAGTGCCACAGGCTACCGGAACTACGAGCAGTACTTC. Amino acids: CASSATGYRNYEQYF.

The chain employs TRBV19 and TRBJ1-5, with a possible D match to TRBD1 (5 bases). The CDR3 spans 14 residues. V lost 8 bases and J 0 bases, leaving 11 bases between the germline ends. Germline-derived CDR1 and CDR2 are LNHDA and SQIVND (reference sequence). The CDR3 nucleotides are TGTGCCAGTCAGGGCGGACATAGCAATCAGCCCCAGCATTTT. It encodes CASQGGHSNQPQHF.

The rearrangement joins TRBV7-9 to TRBJ1-2; D is possibly TRBD1 (5 bases). CDR1 is SEHNR, CDR2 FQNEAQ, per germline (reference sequence). The V end lost 5 bases, the J end lost 12 bases, and 25 bases lay between the germline ends. This CDR3 is built from 15 residues. The CDR3 DNA reads TGTGCCAGCAGCCATCAGAGAGTGACAGAAGATGCCAACACCTTC. Protein product: CASSHQRVTEDANTF.

The count of this clone is one. The J gene is TRBJ2-7, the V gene TRBV5-6; the match to TRBD1 covers 8 bases. CDR1 and CDR2 from the germline V gene are SGHDT and YYEEEE. Trimming took 3 bases from V and 3 from J; bases not matched to a gene: 8. There are 15 residues in the CDR3. The CDR3 here is CASSSAGTGHYEQYF. The CDR3 DNA is TGTGCCAGCAGCTCAGCCGGGACAGGTCACTACGAGCAGTACTTC.

The CDR3 loop is CAGEEGGNQPQHF. The CDR3 nucleotides read TGTGCCGGAGAAGAGGGGGGGAATCAGCCCCAGCATTTT. This chain links TRBV6-4 with TRBJ1-5; TRBD1 might be the D (6 bases). V was trimmed by 11 bases and J by 4 bases, leaving 15 bases between them. Germline-derived CDR1 and CDR2 are MRHNA and SNTAGT. This CDR3 has 13 residues.

The chain is built from TRBV3-1 (or the pseudogene TRBV3-2) and TRBJ1-1, with D unclear. This CDR3 region has 13 residues. V lost 3 bases and J 7 bases, leaving 12 bases between the germline ends. Germline-derived CDR1 and CDR2 are LGHDT and YNNKEL (reference sequence). CDR3 DNA sequence: TGTGCCAGCAGCCAGGTCCTCGCGGGTGAAGCTTTCTTT. Its translation: CASSQVLAGEAFF.

The J gene is TRBJ1-1, the V gene TRBV5-1, with TRBD1 identical over 8 bases. The CDR3 covers 14 residues. Trimming cost V 4 bases and J 5 bases; bases outside gene matches: 7. CDR1 is SGHRS, CDR2 YFSETQ, per germline. The CDR3 nucleotides read TGCGCCAGCAGCCTAACAGGGGGGAGTACTGAAGCTTTCTTT. The encoded protein is CASSLTGGSTEAFF.

J is TRBJ2-6 and V is TRBV29-1, with D perhaps TRBD1 (6 bases). Trimming removed 0 bases from V and 4 bases from J, with 13 bases in between. Germline loops: CDR1 SQVTM, CDR2 ANQGSEA. The CDR3 spans 16 residues. Here the CDR3 reads CSVEDNRVTGANVLTF. The CDR3 region has the DNA TGCAGCGTTGAAGACAACAGGGTGACAGGGGCCAACGTCCTGACTTTC. The variable domain in full, with the rest retrieved from reference TRBV29-1 and TRBJ2-6, is SAVISQKPSRDICQRGTSLTIQCQVDSQVTMMFWYRQQPGQSLTLIATANQGSEATYESGFVIDKFPISRPNLTFSTLTVSNMSPEDSSIYLCSVEDNRVTGANVLTFGAGSRLTVL.

This clone was counted a single time. V usage is TRBV28 and J usage is TRBJ2-1; 11 bases map to TRBD2. Germline CDR1 MDHEN, CDR2 SYDVKM. This CDR3 has 16 residues. J gave up 5 bases and V 3 bases, and 6 bases lay outside the gene matches. The CDR3 reads CASSLALAGADNEQFF. CDR3 in DNA: TGTGCCAGCAGTTTGGCACTAGCGGGGGCCGACAATGAGCAGTTCTTC.